This is a list of T cell receptor beta chains from one sample in a study of blood T cell repertoires in COVID-19. This table comes from immunoSEQ multiplex PCR, and its TCRdb copy is limited to in-frame clones, with some not included. The table has 250,000 to 350,000 clones, 70% to 90% seen once; the top ten hold around 13%. Sample: peripheral blood. Receptors originate from a woman in her sixties with acute or convalescent COVID-19. Both conserved end residues are part of each CDR3. The D gene is left open where the match is weak. Size is stated for part of the rows, as once, few or many counts, or as a class when the clone is expanded.

CDR3 DNA: TGTGCCAGCAGTTTAAAGGCAGGGGTGAATCAGCCCCAGCATTTT
CDR3 protein: CASSLKAGVNQPQHF
J gene: TRBJ1-5
V gene: TRBV27
clone size: -
D gene: -

CDR3 DNA: TGTGCCAGCACCCTACTAGCGGGATGGGGCAATGAGCAGTTCTTC
CDR3 protein: CASTLLAGWGNEQFF
J gene: TRBJ2-1
V gene: TRBV28
clone size: -
D gene: TRBD2

CDR3 DNA: TGTGCCAGCAGCATAGCGGGGGGGAGCACAGATACGCAGTATTTT
CDR3 protein: CASSIAGGSTDTQYF
J gene: TRBJ2-3
V gene: TRBV7-3
clone size: -
D gene: TRBD2

CDR3 DNA: TGTGCCATCAGGGCCGACTCTGGAAACACCATATATTTT
CDR3 protein: CAIRADSGNTIYF
J gene: TRBJ1-3
V gene: TRBV10-3
clone size: -
D gene: -

CDR3 DNA: TGTGCCAGCAGCTTGGAGAGGACTAGCGGTTACAATGAGCAGTTCTTC
CDR3 protein: CASSLERTSGYNEQFF
J gene: TRBJ2-1
V gene: TRBV5-6
clone size: -
D gene: TRBD2

CDR3 DNA: TGCAGCGTTGAGATGGGCGGGATAACTGAAGCTTTCTTT
CDR3 protein: CSVEMGGITEAFF
J gene: TRBJ1-1
V gene: TRBV29-1
clone size: -
D gene: -

CDR3 DNA: TGTGCCAGCAGTAAGACAGGGCCCGAAGCTTTCTTT
CDR3 protein: CASSKTGPEAFF
J gene: TRBJ1-1
V gene: TRBV28
clone size: -
D gene: TRBD1

CDR3 DNA: TGTGCCAGTAGAAACCGGGACAGGGGCAATCAGCCCCAGCATTTT
CDR3 protein: CASRNRDRGNQPQHF
J gene: TRBJ1-5
V gene: TRBV19
clone size: -
D gene: TRBD1

CDR3 DNA: TGTGCCAGCAGCCACAATGAAGCTTTCTTT
CDR3 protein: CASSHNEAFF
J gene: TRBJ1-1
V gene: TRBV6-2/TRBV6-3
clone size: -
D gene: -

CDR3 DNA: TGTGCCAGCGGAACAGTCCGGTCACCCCTCCACTTT
CDR3 protein: CASGTVRSPLHF
J gene: TRBJ1-6
V gene: TRBV2
clone size: once
D gene: -

CDR3 DNA: TGTGCCAGCAGCCAAATACAGGGACAGGGGGAGGAAAAACTGTTTTTT
CDR3 protein: CASSQIQGQGEEKLFF
J gene: TRBJ1-4
V gene: TRBV4-2
clone size: -
D gene: TRBD1

CDR3 DNA: TGTGCCAGCAGCGCACTAGCGGGATACAATGAGCAGTTCTTC
CDR3 protein: CASSALAGYNEQFF
J gene: TRBJ2-1
V gene: TRBV9
clone size: -
D gene: TRBD2

CDR3 DNA: TGCAGTGCTAGTGGGTCTAGCGGACAAGAGACCCAGTACTTC
CDR3 protein: CSASGSSGQETQYF
J gene: TRBJ2-5
V gene: TRBV20-1
clone size: -
D gene: TRBD2

CDR3 DNA: TGTGCCAGCAGTGAACCCACTCGGACAGAGAGAGGGTTAAGGACTGAAGCTTTCTTT
CDR3 protein: CASSEPTRTERGLRTEAFF
J gene: TRBJ1-1
V gene: TRBV6-1
clone size: -
D gene: -

CDR3 DNA: TGTGCCAGCAGCTTGACTAGCGGGAGGACGTACAATGAGCAGTTCTTC
CDR3 protein: CASSLTSGRTYNEQFF
J gene: TRBJ2-1
V gene: TRBV11-3
clone size: -
D gene: TRBD2

CDR3 DNA: TGTGCCAGTAGTGGCGCTCTAGCGGGAGGGTTGTACGAGCAGTACTTC
CDR3 protein: CASSGALAGGLYEQYF
J gene: TRBJ2-7
V gene: TRBV19
clone size: -
D gene: TRBD2

CDR3 DNA: TGTGCCAGCAGCCCGGCGGGGTCCCTCTCCTACAATGAGCAGTTCTTC
CDR3 protein: CASSPAGSLSYNEQFF
J gene: TRBJ2-1
V gene: TRBV13
clone size: -
D gene: -

CDR3 DNA: TGTGCCAGAAGCAGCCTTTGTGGGGCTTACGAGCAGTACTTC
CDR3 protein: CARSSLCGAYEQYF
J gene: TRBJ2-7
V gene: TRBV5-3
clone size: -
D gene: -

CDR3 DNA: TGTGCCAGCGCTGAGCAGGGACAACGTAATGAAAAACTGTTTTTT
CDR3 protein: CASAEQGQRNEKLFF
J gene: TRBJ1-4
V gene: TRBV25-1
clone size: -
D gene: -

CDR3 DNA: TGCGCCAGCAGCTTGGAGACAGGGGTGGGGAACACTGAAGCTTTCTTT
CDR3 protein: CASSLETGVGNTEAFF
J gene: TRBJ1-1
V gene: TRBV5-1
clone size: -
D gene: TRBD1

CDR3 DNA: TGTGCCAGCAGCTTCTTAATCGGTAGCAATCAGCCCCAGCATTTT
CDR3 protein: CASSFLIGSNQPQHF
J gene: TRBJ1-5
V gene: TRBV7-2
clone size: -
D gene: -

CDR3 DNA: TGTGCCAGCAGCACCTATCCTAACTATGGCTACACCTTC
CDR3 protein: CASSTYPNYGYTF
J gene: TRBJ1-2
V gene: TRBV5-5
clone size: -
D gene: -

CDR3 DNA: TGTGCCAGCGGGGGGGACCCCTCCTACGAGCAGTACTTC
CDR3 protein: CASGGDPSYEQYF
J gene: TRBJ2-7
V gene: TRBV3-1/TRBV3-2
clone size: -
D gene: TRBD2

CDR3 DNA: TGTGCCAGCAGCAGTATAGCGGGAGGACCTTACAATGAGCAGTTCTTC
CDR3 protein: CASSSIAGGPYNEQFF
J gene: TRBJ2-1
V gene: TRBV7-8
clone size: once
D gene: TRBD2

CDR3 DNA: TGTGCCAGCAGCCTCGGGACTGTTAGCTCCTACGAGCAGTACTTC
CDR3 protein: CASSLGTVSSYEQYF
J gene: TRBJ2-7
V gene: TRBV5-6
clone size: -
D gene: -

CDR3 DNA: TGTGCCAGCAGCTTAGGGGACAGAAATACGCAGTATTTT
CDR3 protein: CASSLGDRNTQYF
J gene: TRBJ2-3
V gene: TRBV7-2
clone size: -
D gene: TRBD1

CDR3 DNA: TGTGCCAGCAGTTCAGCCGGGACAGGGGGCACTGAAGCTTTCTTT
CDR3 protein: CASSSAGTGGTEAFF
J gene: TRBJ1-1
V gene: TRBV5-6
clone size: -
D gene: TRBD1

CDR3 DNA: TGTGCCACCAGCCTAGGGGGCTTCAATCAGCCCCAGCATTTT
CDR3 protein: CATSLGGFNQPQHF
J gene: TRBJ1-5
V gene: TRBV15
clone size: few
D gene: TRBD1

CDR3 DNA: TGCGCCAGCAGCCAATCCTTCGGGGGCTCCTACGAGCAGTACTTC
CDR3 protein: CASSQSFGGSYEQYF
J gene: TRBJ2-7
V gene: TRBV4-3
clone size: few
D gene: -

CDR3 DNA: TGTGCCAGTAGTATTGGGCACCGAAATGAAAAACTGTTTTTT
CDR3 protein: CASSIGHRNEKLFF
J gene: TRBJ1-4
V gene: TRBV19
clone size: -
D gene: -

CDR3 DNA: TGTGCCACCAGCAGAGATAGATTCACCTACGAGCAGTACTTC
CDR3 protein: CATSRDRFTYEQYF
J gene: TRBJ2-7
V gene: TRBV15
clone size: -
D gene: -

CDR3 DNA: TGCGCCAGCAGCCAAGATCTGACTAGCGCCGATGAGCAGTTCTTC
CDR3 protein: CASSQDLTSADEQFF
J gene: TRBJ2-1
V gene: TRBV4-1
clone size: -
D gene: TRBD2

CDR3 DNA: TGTGCCAGCAGTAGCAAGGGACTAGCGGGCCAGCAGTTCTTC
CDR3 protein: CASSSKGLAGQQFF
J gene: TRBJ2-1
V gene: TRBV5-6
clone size: -
D gene: TRBD2

CDR3 DNA: TGTGCCAGCAGAGCCGGGCGGGGACGAGAAAAACTGTTTTTT
CDR3 protein: CASRAGRGREKLFF
J gene: TRBJ1-4
V gene: TRBV6-5
clone size: -
D gene: -

CDR3 DNA: TGTGCCATCAGTGAGGGGAAAACGGGGGGCAATCAGCCCCAGCATTTT
CDR3 protein: CAISEGKTGGNQPQHF
J gene: TRBJ1-5
V gene: TRBV10-3
clone size: few
D gene: -

CDR3 DNA: TGTGCCAGCAGCTTAGATGGGCGCGAGCAGTTCTTC
CDR3 protein: CASSLDGREQFF
J gene: TRBJ2-1
V gene: TRBV7-2
clone size: -
D gene: -

CDR3 DNA: TGTGCCAGCAGCCAAGTTCCCCTGAGTTACACCATATATTTT
CDR3 protein: CASSQVPLSYTIYF
J gene: TRBJ1-3
V gene: TRBV3-1/TRBV3-2
clone size: -
D gene: -

CDR3 DNA: TGTGCCAGCAGCGCTCCGGGACTAGCGGGAGGGAAGGAGCAGTTCTTC
CDR3 protein: CASSAPGLAGGKEQFF
J gene: TRBJ2-1
V gene: TRBV7-2
clone size: -
D gene: TRBD2

CDR3 DNA: TGTGCCAGCTCACCGCGGACAGGGGGCGTAGAGACCCAGTACTTC
CDR3 protein: CASSPRTGGVETQYF
J gene: TRBJ2-5
V gene: TRBV18
clone size: -
D gene: TRBD1

CDR3 DNA: TGTGCCAGTAGTATACCGGGGAGCTCCTATAATTCACCCCTCCACTTT
CDR3 protein: CASSIPGSSYNSPLHF
J gene: TRBJ1-6
V gene: TRBV19
clone size: few
D gene: -

CDR3 DNA: TGTGCCAGCAGCTTGGGGGGACAGGTGTACGAGCAGTACTTC
CDR3 protein: CASSLGGQVYEQYF
J gene: TRBJ2-7
V gene: TRBV5-4
clone size: -
D gene: TRBD1

CDR3 DNA: TGCGCCAGCAGCCTAGCGGGACCCGCTCGGGGCAATGAGCAGTTCTTC
CDR3 protein: CASSLAGPARGNEQFF
J gene: TRBJ2-1
V gene: TRBV4-3
clone size: -
D gene: TRBD2

CDR3 DNA: TGTGCCAGCAGCATACTAGCGGGAGTTGGAGATGAGCAGTTCTTC
CDR3 protein: CASSILAGVGDEQFF
J gene: TRBJ2-1
V gene: TRBV2
clone size: -
D gene: TRBD2

CDR3 DNA: TGTGCCAGCAGCTCCCTGGACAGCTCCTACGAGCAGTACTTC
CDR3 protein: CASSSLDSSYEQYF
J gene: TRBJ2-7
V gene: TRBV13
clone size: -
D gene: -

CDR3 DNA: TGTGCCAGCAGAGGGACAGGGCTCTACGAGCAGTACTTC
CDR3 protein: CASRGTGLYEQYF
J gene: TRBJ2-7
V gene: TRBV28
clone size: -
D gene: TRBD1

CDR3 DNA: TGTGCCAGCAGTTCAGAAAGGCGATCGGAGGATCAGCCCCAGCATTTT
CDR3 protein: CASSSERRSEDQPQHF
J gene: TRBJ1-5
V gene: TRBV28
clone size: -
D gene: -

CDR3 DNA: TGTGCCAGCAGTGAACTTAATGAGCAGTTCTTC
CDR3 protein: CASSELNEQFF
J gene: TRBJ2-1
V gene: TRBV6-1
clone size: -
D gene: -

CDR3 DNA: TGTGCCTGGAGTGTAAGCGGCTATGGCTACACCTTC
CDR3 protein: CAWSVSGYGYTF
J gene: TRBJ1-2
V gene: TRBV30
clone size: -
D gene: -

CDR3 DNA: TGTGCCACCAGTGAAGCGACTAGCGGGGGTGAGACCCAGTACTTC
CDR3 protein: CATSEATSGGETQYF
J gene: TRBJ2-5
V gene: TRBV24-1
clone size: -
D gene: TRBD2

CDR3 DNA: TGTGCCAGTAGTATCCAACAGGGGGCTGCGAACACTGAAGCTTTCTTT
CDR3 protein: CASSIQQGAANTEAFF
J gene: TRBJ1-1
V gene: TRBV19
clone size: -
D gene: TRBD1

CDR3 DNA: TGTGCCAGCAGCCTGTCCCGGGACAGGGGGGCATGCTACGAGCAGTACTTC
CDR3 protein: CASSLSRDRGACYEQYF
J gene: TRBJ2-7
V gene: TRBV7-3
clone size: once
D gene: TRBD1

CDR3 DNA: TGTGCCGGGACTAGCGAGAACACAGATACGCAGTATTTT
CDR3 protein: CAGTSENTDTQYF
J gene: TRBJ2-3
V gene: TRBV30
clone size: -
D gene: TRBD2

CDR3 DNA: TGTGCCAGCAGTTTCGGAGGGGGCGCGAAAAGGGATACGCAGTATTTT
CDR3 protein: CASSFGGGAKRDTQYF
J gene: TRBJ2-3
V gene: TRBV6-2/TRBV6-3
clone size: -
D gene: -

CDR3 DNA: TGTGCCAGTAAGAATTCTATCGGGTCCTATGGCTACACCTTC
CDR3 protein: CASKNSIGSYGYTF
J gene: TRBJ1-2
V gene: TRBV19
clone size: few
D gene: -

CDR3 DNA: TGTGCCATCACCCAAATCCCGGGACAGGGAACCTATGGCTACACCTTC
CDR3 protein: CAITQIPGQGTYGYTF
J gene: TRBJ1-2
V gene: TRBV10-3
clone size: -
D gene: TRBD1

CDR3 DNA: TGTGCCAGCAGCTTAGCCCCACCCCAGTATGGCTACACCTTC
CDR3 protein: CASSLAPPQYGYTF
J gene: TRBJ1-2
V gene: TRBV7-9
clone size: -
D gene: -

CDR3 DNA: TGTGCCAGTAGTGCCCAAGGACAGGGGAAGGAGACCCAGTACTTC
CDR3 protein: CASSAQGQGKETQYF
J gene: TRBJ2-5
V gene: TRBV19
clone size: -
D gene: TRBD1

CDR3 DNA: TGTGCCAGCAGTTACGCAGCCTGGGCTGAGCAGTTCTTC
CDR3 protein: CASSYAAWAEQFF
J gene: TRBJ2-1
V gene: TRBV6-5
clone size: -
D gene: -

CDR3 DNA: TGTGCCAGCAGCTCATCAGGGGGCGGGGGCTACACCTTC
CDR3 protein: CASSSSGGGGYTF
J gene: TRBJ1-2
V gene: TRBV3-1/TRBV3-2
clone size: -
D gene: TRBD1

CDR3 DNA: TGCGCCAGCAGCCAAGATCTACTAGCGGGGGGGACAGATACGCAGTATTTT
CDR3 protein: CASSQDLLAGGTDTQYF
J gene: TRBJ2-3
V gene: TRBV4-3
clone size: few
D gene: TRBD2